This T cell receptor beta chain was recorded in a study of blood T cell repertoires in COVID-19. Overall study context: T cells, B-cell-depleted T cells, or PBMCs supplied cDNA or gDNA.

This CDR3 comprises 15 residues. The germline V gene encodes CDR1 GTSNPN and CDR2 SVGIG (reference sequence). The trim removed 2 bases at V and 3 bases at J, leaving 9 bases unmatched. In the authors' methods: Reference gene primer amplification in the assay estimated nucleated cell counts. This table comes from immunoSEQ multiplex PCR, and its TCRdb copy is limited to in-frame clones, with some not included. V, J and clone size are those of that table, while D and trimming were read from the DNA. This repertoire shows about 170,000 clones, 88% found once; its top ten account for about 26%. The sample taken for sequencing was peripheral blood. This clonotype was obtained from a man in his sixties with acute or convalescent COVID-19. The chain employs TRBV30 and TRBJ1-2, with TRBD1 identical over 7 bases. Here the CDR3 reads CAWSSLWTGDYGYTF. The CDR3 coding sequence is TGTGCCTGGAGTTCTCTTTGGACAGGCGACTATGGCTACACCTTC.